The clone carrying this T cell receptor beta chain has a handful of counts. As yet, its antigen is unknown. Trimming stripped 4 bases from V and 0 bases from J, with 13 bases between. The CDR3 length is 15 residues. The germline CDR1 and CDR2 sequences are SEHNR and FQNEAQ (reference sequence). The sample is drawn from a study of blood T cells in healthy people across ages. On the study more broadly: Using template switching, researchers captured about one barcoded beta molecule for each two T cells. The study's findings and limits: Among T cells, TCR beta diversity per million cells dropped roughly linearly as age rose.

PCR was performed a second time for roughly 7 to 12 cycles using a sample-barcoded 5' primer and a J-beta primer mix. MiXCR was run by TCRdb on the 5' RACE reads, yielding one entry per CDR3 protein. The repertoire has about 1.1 million distinct CDR3 sequences, more than 30% of them found once; the top ten carry 13%. The origin of this receptor is a man aged 18 to 29 in good health. This sequence joins TRBV7-9 and TRBJ2-7; either TRBD1 or TRBD2 may fit D (5 bases each). Material: blood. The CDR3 reads CASSSTLGDSYEQYF. Here the CDR3 DNA reads TGTGCCAGCAGCTCGACGCTGGGGGACTCCTACGAGCAGTACTTC.